Shown below are 22 T cell receptor beta chains from a single sample sequenced in a study of blood T cell repertoires in COVID-19. Using immunoSEQ multiplex PCR, the repertoire was profiled, and TCRdb retains in-frame clones only, with some absent. Of tens of thousands of clones detected, around 87% appear once; the ten largest clones hold 2.1%. Sequences were obtained from peripheral blood. The source is a woman older than 75 with COVID-19, enrolled during active disease.

The gene calls are TRBV5-1 and TRBJ1-2; 8 nucleotides align to TRBD1. J was trimmed by 2 bases and V by 0 bases; bases with no gene match: 9. The CDR3 extends over 17 amino acids. Germline CDR1 is SGHRS and CDR2 is YFSETQ. The CDR3 coding sequence is TGCGCCAGCAGCTTGGCCCCGGACAGGGTAGAGAACTATGGCTACACCTTC. Translating it yields CASSLAPDRVENYGYTF.

This chain links TRBV7-9 with TRBJ1-2, with 8 bases lining up with TRBD1. Per the germline V gene, CDR1 is SEHNR and CDR2 is FQNEAQ (reference sequence). The CDR3 totals 15 residues. V gave up 3 bases and J gave up 5 bases; unmatched junction bases: 8. The DNA for the CDR3 is TGTGCCAGCAGCTTTCCAGGGGGCGTAGGGTATGGCTACACCTTC. Residues: CASSFPGGVGYGYTF.

The genes are TRBV6-6 and TRBJ2-7; 12 bases are a match to TRBD1. The CDR3 totals 16 residues. V was clipped by 5 bases and J by 6 bases; unmatched bases: 11. Germline assignment: CDR1 MNHNY and CDR2 SVGAGI (reference sequence). The CDR3 coding sequence is TGTGCCAGCAGTCCGAATCCGGGACAGGGGGCCGGCGAGCAGTACTTC. Residues: CASSPNPGQGAGEQYF.

J is TRBJ1-1 and V is TRBV6-5; D not certain. The CDR3 consists of 14 residues. Trimming removed 0 bases at V and 6 bases at J, with 11 bases between. Looked up from germline, CDR1 is MNHEY and CDR2 is SVGAGI. CDR3 residues: CASSYSTLGAEAFF. The CDR3 DNA sequence: TGTGCCAGCAGTTACTCAACCCTGGGCGCTGAAGCTTTCTTT.

This rearrangement joins TRBV7-8 to TRBJ1-2; D uncertain. The germline CDR1 and CDR2 sequences are SGHVS and FQNEAQ. Trimming pared 1 base from V and 8 bases from J, leaving 14 bases between. This CDR3 is built from 14 residues. CDR3 sequence: CASSLGRQDMGYTF. The CDR3, as DNA: TGTGCCAGCAGCTTAGGCCGCCAAGACATGGGCTACACCTTC.

The chain carries TRBV28 and TRBJ1-3; 10 bases are shared with TRBD1. CDR1 is MDHEN, CDR2 SYDVKM, per germline. The CDR3 runs 16 residues. After removal of 8 bases from V and 4 bases from J, the junction contained 11 bases not matched to a gene. This CDR3 is CASGPDRGLSGNTIYF. In DNA form, the CDR3 reads TGTGCCAGCGGTCCGGACAGGGGGTTATCGGGAAACACCATATATTTT.

V and J are TRBV21-1 and TRBJ2-1; the tabulated D call, TRBD2, remains unverified against the DNA. TRBV21-1 counts as a pseudogene. This CDR3 has 16 residues. The DNA of the CDR3 is TGTGCCAGCAGCAAAGAAAGGCCCGAACGGGGAGATGAGCAGTTCTTC. This encodes CASSKERPERGDEQFF.

This chain joins TRBV28 and TRBJ1-5, with D possibly matching TRBD1 (6 bases). The germline V and J ends were trimmed by 1 base and 4 bases, with 8 bases remaining between them. CDR1 MDHEN and CDR2 SYDVKM come from the germline V gene. The CDR3 totals 14 residues. The CDR3 sequence: CASSLYRDNQPQHF. The CDR3 DNA is TGTGCCAGCAGTTTATACAGGGATAATCAGCCCCAGCATTTT.

The CDR3 loop reads CASSHGQGWTEAFF. Here the CDR3 DNA reads TGTGCCAGCAGTCATGGACAGGGATGGACTGAAGCTTTCTTT. The J gene is TRBJ1-1, the V gene TRBV6-6, with 8 bases identical to TRBD1. The V gene end was trimmed by 5 bases and the J gene end by 5 bases; junction bases not matched to a gene: 7. This CDR3 region has 14 residues. Germline V CDR1 and CDR2: MNHNY, SVGAGI (reference sequence).

The J gene is TRBJ2-3, the V gene TRBV11-3; a weak D match, TRBD1 (5 bases). Germline loops: CDR1 SGHNT, CDR2 YENEEA. Trimming took 5 bases from V and 2 from J, leaving 11 bases between them. This CDR3 has 14 amino acids. CDR3 sequence reads: CASSHGHLTDTQYF. The DNA of the CDR3 is TGTGCCAGCAGCCACGGACACCTCACAGATACGCAGTATTTT.

The J gene is TRBJ1-1, the V gene TRBV5-6, with a tentative D call TRBD1 (6 bases). CDR3 size: 15 residues. Germline V lookup: CDR1 SGHDT, CDR2 YYEEEE. Trimming pared 6 bases from V and 3 bases from J, leaving 18 bases between. This chain's CDR3 is CASTAQGPRYTEAFF. CDR3 DNA: TGTGCCAGCACCGCTCAGGGGCCAAGGTACACTGAAGCTTTCTTT.

The chain carries TRBV11-3 and TRBJ1-1; 7 bases align to TRBD1. The V gene's germline CDR1 is SGHNT and CDR2 YENEEA. V lost 5 bases and J lost 2; bases outside the gene matches: 5. This CDR3 region has 14 residues. The CDR3: CASSQGGRNTEAFF. CDR3 in DNA: TGTGCCAGCAGCCAAGGGGGCAGAAACACTGAAGCTTTCTTT.

This chain uses TRBV3-1 (or the pseudogene TRBV3-2) with TRBJ1-2; a weak D match, TRBD1 (5 bases). V was clipped by 2 bases and J by 2 bases, with 9 bases between them. The germline V gene encodes CDR1 LGHDT and CDR2 YNNKEL (reference sequence). This CDR3 spans 14 amino acids. Here the CDR3 DNA reads TGTGCCAGCAGCCAATCGCCAGGGAACTATGGCTACACCTTC. Amino acids: CASSQSPGNYGYTF.

In the case of this clone: Different DNA sequences within this sample yield the same CDR3. The CDR3 is CASSPREGFPQHF. The CDR3 nucleotides are TGTGCCAGCAGCCCCAGGGAAGGTTTTCCCCAGCATTTT. V gene TRBV11-1 combines with J gene TRBJ1-5; D is possibly TRBD1 (5 bases). The germline V gene has CDR1 SGHAT and CDR2 FQDESV (reference sequence). Trimming took 5 bases from V and 10 from J, leaving 15 bases between them. The CDR3 spans 13 residues.

The V and J genes are TRBV5-1 and TRBJ1-4; 7 nucleotides match TRBD1. The CDR3 sequence is 16 residues long. J lost 8 bases, V lost 3 bases, and 13 bases had no gene match. Germline CDR1 is SGHRS and CDR2 is YFSETQ. The CDR3 here is CASSSTTTGSGEKLFF. As DNA, the CDR3 is TGCGCCAGCAGCTCCACCACGACAGGGTCCGGGGAAAAACTGTTTTTT.

The rearrangement joins TRBV25-1 to TRBJ2-2; 10 positions match TRBD1. Losses at the gene ends were 5 bases for V and 8 bases for J; bases not matched to a gene: 8. Germline V gene lookup returns CDR1 MGHDK and CDR2 SYGVNS. This CDR3 spans 15 amino acids. For the CDR3, the DNA is TGTGCCAGCAGTAAGAGACAGGGGGCTGCGGGGGAGCTGTTTTTT. Protein: CASSKRQGAAGELFF.

The chain has TRBV19 and TRBJ2-5, with 10 bases that match TRBD2. V was pared by 7 bases and J by 7 bases, with 6 bases of the junction left unmatched. This CDR3 region has 13 residues. Germline CDR1 reads LNHDA; CDR2 reads SQIVND (reference sequence). Here the CDR3 reads CASTEREGRTQYF. CDR3 sequence (DNA): TGTGCCAGTACAGAGCGGGAGGGGCGGACCCAGTACTTC.

For this clone: The junction departs from the called germline gene at one end, perhaps through a read error. This rearrangement joins TRBV19 to TRBJ2-6; weak D call: TRBD1 (6 bases). The CDR3 runs to 15 residues. Germline CDR1 reads LNHDA; CDR2 reads SQIVND (reference sequence). CDR3 bases: TGTGCCAGTAGTCTAGACAGGTCTGGGGCCAACGTCCTGACTTTC. Translation gives CASSLDRSGANVLTF.

The chain has TRBV30 and TRBJ1-2; 9 positions match TRBD1. The V and J ends lost 8 bases and 4 bases, in that order; junction bases with no gene match: 11. Germline CDR1 GTSNPN, CDR2 SVGIG (reference sequence). The CDR3 runs to 14 residues. CDR3 amino acids: CAGLQGALGYGYTF. The CDR3 DNA sequence: TGTGCCGGACTACAGGGGGCGCTGGGCTATGGCTACACCTTC.

V and J are TRBV3-1 (or the pseudogene TRBV3-2) and TRBJ1-1, with 8 bases aligning to TRBD1. CDR1 LGHDT and CDR2 YNNKEL come from the germline V gene (reference sequence). Trimming at V came to 1 base and at J to 1 base, leaving 14 bases not matched to a gene. The CDR3 is made up of 19 amino acids. CDR3 sequence: CASSQVSLGSGQANTEAFF. CDR3 coding DNA: TGTGCCAGCAGCCAAGTAAGTTTGGGTTCGGGACAGGCGAACACTGAAGCTTTCTTT.

This rearrangement joins TRBV7-2 to TRBJ1-3; D might be TRBD1 (6 bases). Trimming pared 9 bases from V and 0 bases from J, leaving 12 bases between. The CDR3 is 14 amino acids. Germline V gene data show CDR1 as SGHTA and CDR2 as FQGNSA. CDR3 protein: CASQQGISGNTIYF. The CDR3 DNA reads TGTGCCAGTCAGCAGGGGATCTCTGGAAACACCATATATTTT.

The chain joins TRBV27 to TRBJ2-3; TRBD2 agrees at 10 bases. From germline, CDR1 is MNHEY and CDR2 SMNVEV (reference sequence). After removal of 0 bases from V and 6 bases from J, the junction contained 9 bases not matched to a gene. CDR3 length: 17 amino acids. The CDR3, as DNA: TGTGCCAGCAGTTTATCGATAAATAGCGGGAGGTTGGATACGCAGTATTTT. Encoded protein: CASSLSINSGRLDTQYF.